These T cell receptor beta chains were read from a single sample in a study of cytomegalovirus exposure and HLA in healthy donors. Here immunoSEQ multiplex PCR was the method, and the copy in TCRdb shows in-frame clones only, minus some. The sample consists of fewer than 250,000 clones, about four fifths of them appearing once. The sequencing sample was made of PBMCs. The receptors derive from a man aged 25-45 years in good health and CMV-seronegative. CDR3s include the opening cysteine and the closing phenylalanine or tryptophan. Each record gives: clone size, J gene, V gene, CDR3 protein. The size of a clone is reported for some rows only, either as once, few or many, or as a class for expanded clones.

abundance: -; j_gene: TRBJ2-2; v_gene: TRBV5-1; CDR3aa: CASSHVAGVNTGELFF
abundance: -; j_gene: TRBJ2-7; v_gene: TRBV5-1; CDR3aa: CASSMDRGASYEQYF
abundance: -; j_gene: TRBJ1-2; v_gene: TRBV2; CDR3aa: CASSERGQGPLYGYTF
abundance: once; j_gene: TRBJ2-6; v_gene: TRBV5-1; CDR3aa: CASSQNRESSGANVLTF
abundance: once; j_gene: TRBJ1-5; v_gene: TRBV5-1; CDR3aa: CASSLLSGGNQPQHF
abundance: -; j_gene: TRBJ2-7; v_gene: TRBV6-5; CDR3aa: CASSLGGACEQYF
abundance: -; j_gene: TRBJ2-6; v_gene: TRBV18; CDR3aa: CASSSLEASGANVLTF
abundance: -; j_gene: TRBJ2-3; v_gene: TRBV11-3; CDR3aa: CASSLGRGNTQYF
abundance: few; j_gene: TRBJ1-4; v_gene: TRBV2; CDR3aa: CASSAPLGQGDEKLFF
abundance: few; j_gene: TRBJ1-1; v_gene: TRBV10-3; CDR3aa: CAISEVRISEAFF
abundance: -; j_gene: TRBJ1-4; v_gene: TRBV6-4; CDR3aa: CASSDSKGPAGKLFF
abundance: -; j_gene: TRBJ2-7; v_gene: TRBV27; CDR3aa: CASSLGGGVTYEQYF
abundance: -; j_gene: TRBJ2-4; v_gene: TRBV5-4; CDR3aa: CASSKGNRGRVDIQYF
abundance: once; j_gene: TRBJ2-2; v_gene: TRBV7-6; CDR3aa: CARSSWVAGGTGELFF
abundance: -; j_gene: TRBJ2-3; v_gene: TRBV27; CDR3aa: CASRPLGTGSITQYF
abundance: -; j_gene: TRBJ1-2; v_gene: TRBV13; CDR3aa: CASSLRSRPNYGYTF
abundance: -; j_gene: TRBJ2-4; v_gene: TRBV4-1; CDR3aa: CASSQVGGGVLAKNIQYF
abundance: -; j_gene: TRBJ1-2; v_gene: TRBV25-1; CDR3aa: CASSPRAYYGYTF
abundance: -; j_gene: TRBJ1-2; v_gene: TRBV5-4; CDR3aa: CASSSRQGGIYGYTF
abundance: -; j_gene: TRBJ1-5; v_gene: TRBV7-8; CDR3aa: CASSADHRNQPQHF
abundance: -; j_gene: TRBJ2-1; v_gene: TRBV6-1; CDR3aa: CASSQGLGNEQFF
abundance: few; j_gene: TRBJ1-1; v_gene: TRBV2; CDR3aa: CASSVEGRTEAFF
abundance: once; j_gene: TRBJ2-1; v_gene: TRBV5-1; CDR3aa: CASSLAGGLYNEQFF
abundance: -; j_gene: TRBJ2-1; v_gene: TRBV6-5; CDR3aa: CASGQDEQFF
abundance: -; j_gene: TRBJ1-6; v_gene: TRBV6-5; CDR3aa: CASTLDAGGWSPLHF
abundance: -; j_gene: TRBJ1-2; v_gene: TRBV5-1; CDR3aa: CASGSGTGYGYTF
abundance: -; j_gene: TRBJ1-5; v_gene: TRBV2; CDR3aa: CASRPSGGNQPQHF
abundance: -; j_gene: TRBJ2-7; v_gene: TRBV7-2; CDR3aa: CASSPTGTGGREYF
abundance: -; j_gene: TRBJ1-5; v_gene: TRBV27; CDR3aa: CASSLSGGIGDQPQHF
abundance: -; j_gene: TRBJ2-2; v_gene: TRBV5-5; CDR3aa: CASSGQVNTGELFF
abundance: -; j_gene: TRBJ1-1; v_gene: TRBV9; CDR3aa: CASSATGNTEAFF
abundance: -; j_gene: TRBJ1-2; v_gene: TRBV28; CDR3aa: CASSSDVVLGPSYGYTF
abundance: once; j_gene: TRBJ2-7; v_gene: TRBV5-1; CDR3aa: CASSLDRSSYEQYF
abundance: -; j_gene: TRBJ1-5; v_gene: TRBV19; CDR3aa: CASSIDLGTGAIKPQHF